This passage covers 3 T cell receptor beta chains from one sample sequenced in a study of T cell responses to AZD1222 COVID-19 vaccine. Profiled with immunoSEQ multiplex PCR; TCRdb holds only in-frame clones, not every one. The sample holds about 160,000 clones, 85% to 90% seen once. Sequencing was performed on peripheral blood, taken 28 days after the second AZD1222 dose. The receptors derive from an adult who received the AZD1222 COVID-19 vaccine.

The rearrangement uses TRBV29-1 and TRBJ2-2, with unresolved D. Germline lookup yields CDR1 SQVTM and CDR2 ANQGSEA. Trimming pared 0 bases from V and 4 bases from J, leaving 9 bases between. CDR3 length: 14 amino acids. The CDR3, as DNA: TGCAGCGTTGAAGATCAGCCCTCCACCGGGGAGCTGTTTTTT. The encoded protein is CSVEDQPSTGELFF.

The chain recombines TRBV6-6 with TRBJ1-5; D is unclear. The germline CDR1 and CDR2 sequences are MNHNY and SVGAGI (reference sequence). V shed 11 bases and J shed 1 base, with 9 bases lying between them. The CDR3 totals 12 residues. The chain's CDR3 is CAGSNSNQPQHF. The CDR3 nucleotides read TGTGCCGGATCAAACAGCAATCAGCCCCAGCATTTT.

V usage is TRBV7-9 and J usage is TRBJ1-2; 8 nucleotides align to TRBD1. There are 16 residues in the CDR3. With V trimmed by 7 bases and J by 4 bases, 14 bases remained unmatched. Germline-derived CDR1 and CDR2 are SEHNR and FQNEAQ (reference sequence). The CDR3: CASTLTPGQVFYGYTF. CDR3 DNA sequence: TGTGCCAGCACCCTCACCCCGGGACAGGTCTTCTATGGCTACACCTTC.